The 18 T cell receptor beta chains listed next were all sequenced from one sample in a study of cytomegalovirus exposure and HLA in healthy donors. The PCR was carried out with 60 Vbeta primers and 13 Jbeta primers. The repertoire was sequenced with immunoSEQ multiplex PCR; TCRdb's copy has only in-frame clones and lacks some. The sample yields fewer than 250,000 clones, 82% seen once. Sequenced input: PBMCs. The receptors derive from a man aged 40-50 years in good health and CMV-seropositive.

Here the CDR3 reads CASSLAAYSSGQGADGYTF. CDR3 DNA sequence: TGCGCCAGCAGCTTGGCAGCGTATAGCTCGGGACAGGGGGCGGATGGCTACACCTTC. V usage is TRBV5-1 and J usage is TRBJ1-2; TRBD1 agrees at 12 bases. J gave up 6 bases and V 0 bases, and 15 bases lay outside the gene matches. This CDR3 has 19 residues. Germline-derived CDR1 and CDR2 are SGHRS and YFSETQ.

A remark on this clone: The sample has other DNA sequences that encode this CDR3 too. The J gene is TRBJ2-1, the V gene TRBV11-2; perhaps TRBD2 as D (6 bases). Germline assignment: CDR1 SGHAT and CDR2 FQNNGV. The V gene lost 3 bases and the J gene lost 3 bases, with 9 bases spanning the gap. This CDR3 spans 14 amino acids. CDR3: CASSLAGSYNEQFF. The DNA for the CDR3 is TGTGCCAGCAGCTTGGCGGGAAGCTACAATGAGCAGTTCTTC.

V is TRBV28 and J is TRBJ1-4, with 8 nucleotides matching TRBD1. CDR3 length equals 16 residues. From germline, CDR1 is MDHEN and CDR2 SYDVKM. J was trimmed by 3 bases and V by 7 bases; bases with no gene match: 10. CDR3 region: CASNPYPGQANEKLFF. In nucleotides, the CDR3 is TGTGCCAGCAACCCTTATCCGGGACAGGCTAATGAAAAACTGTTTTTT.

The chain employs TRBV7-8 and TRBJ2-3; TRBD2 aligns across 11 bases. Germline V gene lookup returns CDR1 SGHVS and CDR2 FQNEAQ. The V and J ends lost 4 bases and 2 bases, in that order; junction bases with no gene match: 5. The CDR3 runs to 16 residues. The CDR3 region is CASSSVLAGDTDTQYF. The CDR3 coding sequence is TGTGCCAGCAGCTCCGTACTAGCGGGAGACACAGATACGCAGTATTTT.

The J gene is TRBJ2-2, the V gene TRBV30, with 9 bases aligning to TRBD2. Germline V gene lookup returns CDR1 GTSNPN and CDR2 SVGIG (reference sequence). This CDR3 has 16 amino acids. Losses at the gene ends were 1 base for V and 4 bases for J; bases not matched to a gene: 7. In nucleotides, the CDR3 is TGTGCCTGGAGTGCGGATAGCGGGAGAATCACCGGGGAGCTGTTTTTT. Protein: CAWSADSGRITGELFF.

This chain uses TRBV9 with TRBJ2-3; 9 bases are shared with TRBD1. This CDR3 comprises 19 residues. Germline values: CDR1 SGDLS, CDR2 YYNGEE. Trimming took 2 bases from V and 4 from J; bases not matched to a gene: 17. CDR3 sequence (DNA): TGTGCCAGCAGCGTTAAGGACAGGGGATGGGATGATTTTTCAGATACGCAGTATTTT. Amino acids: CASSVKDRGWDDFSDTQYF.

CDR3 nucleotide sequence: TGTGCCAGTATTCCCGAGAAGCAGTTCTTC. This sequence encodes CASIPEKQFF. The V gene is TRBV25-1, the J gene TRBJ2-1, with unresolved D. V was shortened by 9 bases and J by 11 bases, with 11 bases between the two germline ends. In germline, CDR1 is MGHDK, CDR2 SYGVNS. CDR3 length: 10 residues.

The chain links TRBV27 to TRBJ2-7; no clear D gene. From germline, CDR1 is MNHEY and CDR2 SMNVEV (reference sequence). V lost 2 bases and J 0 bases, leaving 5 bases between the germline ends. The CDR3 consists of 13 residues. The CDR3 loop is CASSLLRSYEQYF. CDR3 sequence (DNA): TGTGCCAGCAGTTTACTCCGCTCCTACGAGCAGTACTTC.

The rearrangement uses TRBV6-1 and TRBJ1-1; TRBD1 agrees at 8 bases. This CDR3 is 13 amino acids long. Germline CDR1 reads MNHNS; CDR2 reads SASEGT. Trimming removed 7 bases from V and 5 bases from J; junction bases left unmatched: 6. CDR3 region: CASKAGGHTEAFF. Written as DNA, the CDR3 is TGTGCCAGCAAGGCAGGGGGCCATACTGAAGCTTTCTTT.

The chain is built from TRBV10-2 and TRBJ2-7; D gene uncertain. The CDR3 contains 14 residues. Looked up from germline, CDR1 is WSHSY and CDR2 is SAAADI. Trimming removed 0 bases at V and 3 bases at J, with 9 bases between. The CDR3 nucleotides are TGCGCCAGCAGTGAGTCGGGCTACCTCTACGAGCAGTACGTC. Translating gives CASSESGYLYEQYV.

This clone showed up just once. The CDR3 protein is CASSLTNFNEQFF. As DNA, the CDR3 is TGTGCCAGCAGCTTAACAAACTTCAATGAGCAGTTCTTC. This chain uses TRBV7-3 with TRBJ2-1; D is unresolved. V lost 0 bases, J lost 6 bases, and 6 bases lay in between. The CDR3 sequence is 13 residues long. The V gene's germline CDR1 is SGHTA and CDR2 FQGTGA. Filled out from reference TRBV7-3 and TRBJ2-1, the complete variable domain reads GAGVSQTPSNKVTEKGKYVELRCDPISGHTALYWYRQSLGQGPEFLIYFQGTGAADDSGLPNDRFFAVRPEGSVSTLKIQRTERGDSAVYLCASSLTNFNEQFFGPGTRLTVL.

There are a few counts of this clone. The J gene is TRBJ2-7, the V gene TRBV30; 12 bases match TRBD2. CDR3 length equals 14 residues. CDR1 is GTSNPN and CDR2 is SVGIG in the germline V gene (reference sequence). The trim removed 2 bases at V and 6 bases at J, leaving 5 bases unmatched. Here the CDR3 reads CAWSMGLAGFEQYF. CDR3 coding DNA: TGTGCCTGGAGTATGGGACTAGCGGGCTTCGAGCAGTACTTC.

The DNA for the CDR3 is TGCGCCAGCAGCTTAGCGGGAGAGTACACCGGGGAGCTGTTTTTT. Translation: CASSLAGEYTGELFF. The chain is built from TRBV5-1 and TRBJ2-2; 8 bases match TRBD2. The V gene's germline CDR1 is SGHRS and CDR2 YFSETQ. V was clipped by 2 bases and J by 3 bases; unmatched bases: 3. The CDR3 contains 15 residues.

This clone was seen a few times. The chain joins TRBV6-6 to TRBJ1-1; D is unclear. The V end lost 5 bases, the J end lost 1 base, and 5 bases lay between the germline ends. Germline lookup yields CDR1 MNHNY and CDR2 SVGAGI (reference sequence). This CDR3 contains 12 residues. The CDR3 nucleotides are TGTGCCAGCAGTCTCAGGAACACTGAAGCTTTCTTT. Residues: CASSLRNTEAFF.

The rearrangement links TRBV5-1 to TRBJ1-2, with TRBD1 matching over 10 bases. CDR1 is SGHRS and CDR2 is YFSETQ in the germline V gene. Trimming cost V 4 bases and J 8 bases; bases outside gene matches: 2. There are 12 residues in the CDR3. DNA for the CDR3: TGCGCCAGCAGCACGGACAGGGGGGGCTACACCTTC. This translates into CASSTDRGGYTF.

The chain recombines TRBV11-1 with TRBJ2-1; 10 positions match TRBD1. CDR3 length equals 16 residues. Trimming took 4 bases from V and 4 from J; bases not matched to a gene: 7. The germline gives CDR1 SGHAT, CDR2 FQDESV (reference sequence). The CDR3 DNA reads TGTGCCAGCAGCTCGACAGGGGGCAACCTTTACAATGAGCAGTTCTTC. Protein: CASSSTGGNLYNEQFF.

This sequence joins TRBV27 and TRBJ1-5; TRBD1 is a possible D gene (6 bases). The CDR3 spans 15 residues. Germline CDR1 and CDR2: MNHEY and SMNVEV (reference sequence). V was clipped by 6 bases and J by 3 bases, with 15 bases between them. The CDR3 is CASSHDRTLNQPQHF. The CDR3 DNA is TGTGCCAGCAGCCACGACAGGACCCTCAATCAGCCCCAGCATTTT.

V usage is TRBV27 and J usage is TRBJ1-6; D unclear. The ends were cut back, 5 bases at V and 10 bases at J, with 21 bases in the middle. Germline V lookup: CDR1 MNHEY, CDR2 SMNVEV (reference sequence). This CDR3 spans 16 amino acids. The CDR3, as DNA: TGTGCCAGCAGTCCCGTCCCTATTGCGTATGTCTCACCCCTCCACTTT. Its protein is CASSPVPIAYVSPLHF.